This T cell receptor (beta chain) was sequenced in a study of Ad26.COV2.S vaccination and SARS-CoV-2 variants. As for the study in general: Intramuscular Ad26.COV2.S doses were given once or twice, 56 days apart.

The table came from immunoSEQ multiplex PCR; TCRdb's copy has only in-frame clones and leaves some out. The repertoire holds about 400,000 clones, with about 80% as singletons. Documented treatment: some 20 received Ad26.COV2.S at low or high dose, single or two shots; five or six received placebo; per-sample allocation not given. Day 63 after the first injection of vaccine or placebo was the sampling time. This adult donor, from Boston, was 18-55 years old. The CDR3 consists of 12 residues. The ends were cut back, 6 bases at V and 6 bases at J, with 9 bases in the middle. Germline loops: CDR1 KGHDR, CDR2 SFDVKD. Regarding the study as a whole: It is possible that the TCR breadth and depth analyses underestimated the total T cell responses. Placebo and vaccine recipients had non-spike TCR breadth that was similar.

As concerns this clone: The antigen is undetermined.

The sequences come from peripheral blood, collected in a trial of Ad26.COV2.S vaccine versus placebo. The TCR was taken from a person aged 18-65 years who received the Ad26.COV2.S COVID-19 vaccine or a placebo. The chain uses TRBV24-1 and TRBJ2-3; D unclear. CDR3 sequence reads: CATSSAADTQYF. CDR3 DNA sequence: TGTGCCACCAGTTCAGCTGCGGATACGCAGTATTTT.